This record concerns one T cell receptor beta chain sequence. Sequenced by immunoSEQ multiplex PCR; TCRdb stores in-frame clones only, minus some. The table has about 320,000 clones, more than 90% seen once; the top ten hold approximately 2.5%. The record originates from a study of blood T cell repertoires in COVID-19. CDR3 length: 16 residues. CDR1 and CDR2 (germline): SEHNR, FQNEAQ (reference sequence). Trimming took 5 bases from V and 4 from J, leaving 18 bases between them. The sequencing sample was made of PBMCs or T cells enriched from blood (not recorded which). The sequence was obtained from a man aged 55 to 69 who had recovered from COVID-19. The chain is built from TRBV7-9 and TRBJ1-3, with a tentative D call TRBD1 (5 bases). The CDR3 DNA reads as TGTGCCAGCAGCACGTCGGGGGGTAGCCCGGGAAACACCATATATTTT. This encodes CASSTSGGSPGNTIYF.